This is a list of T cell receptor beta chains from one sample in a study of cytomegalovirus exposure and HLA in healthy donors. Clones were read by immunoSEQ multiplex PCR, and TCRdb kept only the in-frame ones, dropping some. The data hold over 100,000 clones, with about four fifths observed a single time. The sample was PBMCs. These receptors all come from a young man in good health and CMV-seropositive. Each CDR3 is given with its conserved first and last residue. D genes are given only for firm matches. A clone size is listed for some rows: how often the clone was seen (once, few, many), or a class if it is expanded.

d_call	v_call	clone_size	j_call	cdr3_nt	cdr3_aa
NA	TRBV5-6	NA	TRBJ1-2	TGTGCCAGCAGCCCCCCACAATCAGGGGTTAGCTATGGCTACACCTTC	CASSPPQSGVSYGYTF
TRBD2	TRBV30	NA	TRBJ2-1	TGTGCCTGGAGTGTACTAGCGGGGTACAATGAGCAGTTCTTC	CAWSVLAGYNEQFF
TRBD1	TRBV4-2	medium-sized	TRBJ1-4	TGTGCCAGCAGCCAAGGACAGGGGAATGAAAAACTGTTTTTT	CASSQGQGNEKLFF
NA	TRBV28	NA	TRBJ2-1	TGTGCCAGCAGCCCCTCTGCGCTAAGGGCGGGCAATGAGCAGTTCTTC	CASSPSALRAGNEQFF
TRBD1	TRBV25-1	NA	TRBJ1-6	TGTGCCAGCAGTGAATCCAGGGGGCATAATTCACCCCTCCACTTT	CASSESRGHNSPLHF
TRBD2	TRBV4-2	NA	TRBJ2-2	TGTGCCAGCAGCCTGGGACTAGCGGGGGGGATTGGGACCGGGGAGCTGTTTTTT	CASSLGLAGGIGTGELFF
TRBD1	TRBV7-6	NA	TRBJ1-2	TGTGCCAGCAGCTTAGCTGGGACAGGGAAAGGCTACACCTTC	CASSLAGTGKGYTF
NA	TRBV19	NA	TRBJ1-2	TGTGCCAGTAGTAGCGGACATAACTATGGCTACACCTTC	CASSSGHNYGYTF
TRBD2	TRBV5-1	few	TRBJ2-1	TGCGCCAGCAGCTTGGGACTAGCGGGGGGCTACAATGAGCAGTTCTTC	CASSLGLAGGYNEQFF
NA	TRBV19	few	TRBJ1-5	TGTGCCAGCTTTGACAGGTATAGCAATCAGCCCCAGCATTTT	CASFDRYSNQPQHF
NA	TRBV2	NA	TRBJ1-6	TGTGCCGGCGGGGGGGGTTATAATTCACCCCTCCACTTT	CAGGGGYNSPLHF
NA	TRBV11-2	NA	TRBJ2-5	TGTGCCAGCAGCCAGACATTCGGAGGGGAGACCCAGTACTTC	CASSQTFGGETQYF
NA	TRBV5-6	NA	TRBJ2-2	TGTGCCAGCAGCTCCCCTAGGGGTTCATACACCGGGGAGCTGTTTTTT	CASSSPRGSYTGELFF
NA	TRBV7-3	NA	TRBJ2-2	TGTGCCAGCAGCTTAATGCTGGGGCCCGGGGAGCTGTTTTTT	CASSLMLGPGELFF
TRBD1	TRBV19	NA	TRBJ2-7	TGTGCCAGTAGTGCGGACAGGGGCAAAAACGAGCAGTACTTC	CASSADRGKNEQYF
TRBD1	TRBV15	NA	TRBJ2-7	TGTGCCACCAGCAGAGGGGGGACAGTTTCCTACGAGCAGTACTTC	CATSRGGTVSYEQYF
NA	TRBV19	few	TRBJ2-4	TGTGCCAGTAGTATCCCAGGGTCCCAAAACATTCAGTACTTC	CASSIPGSQNIQYF
TRBD1	TRBV15	NA	TRBJ2-3	TGTGCCACCAGCAGAGATGACAGGGGGTGGGATACGCAGTATTTT	CATSRDDRGWDTQYF
NA	TRBV7-2	NA	TRBJ1-6	TGTGCCAGCAGCTCGGCTTTTGGTTCATCGGGGAATTCACCCCTCCACTTT	CASSSAFGSSGNSPLHF
TRBD1	TRBV4-3	few	TRBJ1-6	TGCGCCAGCAGCCGGACAGGGTTAGGCGATTCACCCCTCCACTTT	CASSRTGLGDSPLHF
NA	TRBV6-1	NA	TRBJ1-1	TGTGCCAGCAGGTTTCTGCGAAACACTGAAGCTTTCTTT	CASRFLRNTEAFF
TRBD2	TRBV6-1	NA	TRBJ2-3	TGTGCCAGCAGTGTAGCGGGGGGGACAGATACGCAGTATTTT	CASSVAGGTDTQYF
TRBD1	TRBV5-1	NA	TRBJ2-7	TGCGCCAGCAGCCGGGACAGACTATACGAGCAGTACTTC	CASSRDRLYEQYF
NA	TRBV30	NA	TRBJ1-3	TGTGCCTGGAGTGTGGACTCTCTCTCCTCTGGAAACACCATATATTTT	CAWSVDSLSSGNTIYF
TRBD2	TRBV4-2	NA	TRBJ2-1	TGTGCCAGCAGCCTCTCTAGCGGGGGGGCCTGGAATGAGCAGTTCTTC	CASSLSSGGAWNEQFF
NA	TRBV5-1	NA	TRBJ1-4	TGCGCCAGCAGCTTGGAGAGACAGGCGAATGAAAAACTGTTTTTT	CASSLERQANEKLFF
TRBD2	TRBV11-3	NA	TRBJ2-3	TGTGCCAGCAGCCCCGGGACTAGCGGGACCACAGATACGCAGTATTTT	CASSPGTSGTTDTQYF
TRBD1	TRBV5-1	few	TRBJ2-3	TGCGCCAGCGGACAGGATAGAAACACAGATACGCAGTATTTT	CASGQDRNTDTQYF
TRBD2	TRBV5-6	NA	TRBJ2-7	TGTGCCAGCAGCTTATCACCAGCCCGCGGGAGTGAGCAGTACTTC	CASSLSPARGSEQYF
NA	TRBV7-6	NA	TRBJ2-1	TGTGCCAGCAGCGGAAGACAGTCTCTCAATGAGCAGTTCTTC	CASSGRQSLNEQFF
TRBD2	TRBV2	NA	TRBJ2-7	TGTGCCAGCAGTGAATCGCGGGGGGGCTCCGAGCAGTACTTC	CASSESRGGSEQYF
NA	TRBV9	NA	TRBJ1-3	TGTGCCAGCAGCGTAGGAGGGCCCCAAGCTGGAAACACCATATATTTT	CASSVGGPQAGNTIYF
NA	TRBV5-4	NA	TRBJ2-3	TGTGCCAGCAGCTTAGGGGGCACAGATACGCAGTATTTT	CASSLGGTDTQYF
TRBD1	TRBV15	NA	TRBJ1-2	TGTGCCACCAGCAGCGGACAGGGGGCAGGTGGCTACACCTTC	CATSSGQGAGGYTF
TRBD2	TRBV6-1	NA	TRBJ2-1	TGTGCCAGCACCGCCGGGACTAGTTACAATGAGCAGTTCTTC	CASTAGTSYNEQFF
TRBD1	TRBV5-1	few	TRBJ1-2	TGCGCCAGCAGCATTAGGACAGGGTTAAACTATGGCTACACCTTC	CASSIRTGLNYGYTF
NA	TRBV11-2	NA	TRBJ1-5	TGTGCCAGCAGCTTAGGGCAATATAGCAATCAGCCCCAGCATTTT	CASSLGQYSNQPQHF